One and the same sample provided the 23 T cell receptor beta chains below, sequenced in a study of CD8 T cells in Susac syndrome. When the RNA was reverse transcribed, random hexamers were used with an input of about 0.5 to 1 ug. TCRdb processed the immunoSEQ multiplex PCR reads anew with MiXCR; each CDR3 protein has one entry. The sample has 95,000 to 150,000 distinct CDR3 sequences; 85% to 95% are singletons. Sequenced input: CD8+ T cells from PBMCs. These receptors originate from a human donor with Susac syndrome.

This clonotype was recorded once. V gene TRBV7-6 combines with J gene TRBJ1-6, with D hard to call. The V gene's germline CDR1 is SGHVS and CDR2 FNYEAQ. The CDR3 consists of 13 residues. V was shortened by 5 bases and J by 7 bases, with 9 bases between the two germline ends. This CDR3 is CASSLARNSPLHF. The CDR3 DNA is TGTGCCAGCAGCCTGGCCCGAAATTCACCCCTCCACTTT. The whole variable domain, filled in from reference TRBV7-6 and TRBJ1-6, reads GAGVSQSPRYKVTKRGQDVALRCDPISGHVSLYWYRQALGQGPEFLTYFNYEAQQDKSGLPNDRFSAERPEGSISTLTIQRTEQRDSAMYRCASSLARNSPLHFGNGTRLTVT.

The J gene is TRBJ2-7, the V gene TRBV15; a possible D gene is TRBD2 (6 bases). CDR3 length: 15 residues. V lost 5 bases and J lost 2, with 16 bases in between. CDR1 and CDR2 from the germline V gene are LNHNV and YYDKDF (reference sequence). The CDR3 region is CATSGGLGVTYEQYF. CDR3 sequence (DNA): TGTGCCACCAGCGGGGGACTGGGGGTAACCTACGAGCAGTACTTC. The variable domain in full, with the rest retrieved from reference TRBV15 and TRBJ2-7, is DAMVIQNPRYQVTQFGKPVTLSCSQTLNHNVMYWYQQKSSQAPKLLFHYYDKDFNNEADTPDNFQSRRPNTSFCFLDIRSPGLGDTAMYLCATSGGLGVTYEQYFGPGTRLTVT.

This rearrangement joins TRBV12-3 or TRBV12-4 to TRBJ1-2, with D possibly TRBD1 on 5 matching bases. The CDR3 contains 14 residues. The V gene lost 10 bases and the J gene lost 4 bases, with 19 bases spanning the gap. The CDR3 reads CAIDTSGAVYGYTF. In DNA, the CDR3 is TGTGCCATCGATACCAGTGGGGCGGTCTATGGCTACACCTTC.

The CDR3 protein is CASRFRDDYTDTQYF. In DNA, the CDR3 is TGTGCCAGCAGATTCCGGGACGACTACACAGATACGCAGTATTTT. The chain uses TRBV6-2 or TRBV6-3 and TRBJ2-3; D may be TRBD1 or TRBD2 (5 bases each). Between the trimmed V and J ends, which lost 6 bases and 2 bases, there was a span of 15 bases. The germline V gene encodes CDR1 MNHEY and CDR2 SVGEGT. The CDR3 length is 15 residues.

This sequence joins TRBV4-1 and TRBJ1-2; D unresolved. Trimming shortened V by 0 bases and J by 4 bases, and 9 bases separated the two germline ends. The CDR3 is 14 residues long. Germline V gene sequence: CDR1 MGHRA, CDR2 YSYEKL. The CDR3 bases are TGCGCCAGCAGCCAAGAAGGAAGTCTCTATGGCTACACCTTC. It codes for CASSQEGSLYGYTF.

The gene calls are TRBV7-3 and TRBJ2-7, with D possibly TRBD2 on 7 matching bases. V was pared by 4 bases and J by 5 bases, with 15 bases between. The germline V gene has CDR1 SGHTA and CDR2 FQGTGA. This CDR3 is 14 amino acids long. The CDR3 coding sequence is TGTGCCAGCAGCTCATGGGGGGGGCGCGACGAGCAGTACTTC. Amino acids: CASSSWGGRDEQYF.

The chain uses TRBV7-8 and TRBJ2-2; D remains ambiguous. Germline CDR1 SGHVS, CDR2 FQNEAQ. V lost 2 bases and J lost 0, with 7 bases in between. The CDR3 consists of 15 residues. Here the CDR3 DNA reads TGTGCCAGCAGCTTATACGGATCGAACACCGGGGAGCTGTTTTTT. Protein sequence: CASSLYGSNTGELFF. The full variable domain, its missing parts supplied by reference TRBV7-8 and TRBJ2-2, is GAGVSQSPRYKVAKRGQDVALRCDPISGHVSLFWYQQALGQGPEFLTYFQNEAQLDKSGLPSDRFFAERPEGSVSTLKIQRTQQEDSAVYLCASSLYGSNTGELFFGEGSRLTVL.

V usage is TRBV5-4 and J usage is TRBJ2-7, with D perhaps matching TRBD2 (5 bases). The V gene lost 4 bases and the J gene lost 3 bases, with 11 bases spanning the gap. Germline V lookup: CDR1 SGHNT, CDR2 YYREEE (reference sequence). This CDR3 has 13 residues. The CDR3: CASSPGWDYEQYF. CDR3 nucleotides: TGTGCCAGCAGCCCGGGGTGGGACTACGAGCAGTACTTC.

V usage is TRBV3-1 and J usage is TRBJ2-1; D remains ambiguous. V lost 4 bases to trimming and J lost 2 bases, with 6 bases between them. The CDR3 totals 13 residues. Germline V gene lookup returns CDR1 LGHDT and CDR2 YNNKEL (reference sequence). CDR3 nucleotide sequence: TGTGCCAGCAGCCTTTTTACCTACAATGAGCAGTTCTTC. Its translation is CASSLFTYNEQFF.

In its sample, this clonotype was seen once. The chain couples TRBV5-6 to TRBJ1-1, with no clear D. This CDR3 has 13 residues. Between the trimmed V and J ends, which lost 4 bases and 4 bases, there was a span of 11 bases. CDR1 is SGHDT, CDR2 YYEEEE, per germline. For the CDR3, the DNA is TGTGCCAGCAGCACCCTAGGCGTCACTGAAGCTTTCTTT. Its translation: CASSTLGVTEAFF.

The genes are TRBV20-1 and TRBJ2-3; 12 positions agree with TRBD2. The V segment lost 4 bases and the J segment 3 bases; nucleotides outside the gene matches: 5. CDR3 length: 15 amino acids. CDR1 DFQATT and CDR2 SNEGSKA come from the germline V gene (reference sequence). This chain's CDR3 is CSATRTSGATDTQYF. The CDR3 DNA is TGCAGTGCTACCCGGACTAGCGGGGCGACAGATACGCAGTATTTT.

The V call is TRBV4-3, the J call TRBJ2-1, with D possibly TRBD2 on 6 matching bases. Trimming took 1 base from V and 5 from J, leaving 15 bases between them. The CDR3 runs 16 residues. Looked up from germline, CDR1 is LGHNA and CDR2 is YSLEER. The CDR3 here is CASSQGTGVRNNEQFF. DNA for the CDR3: TGCGCCAGCAGCCAAGGTACGGGGGTGAGGAACAATGAGCAGTTCTTC.

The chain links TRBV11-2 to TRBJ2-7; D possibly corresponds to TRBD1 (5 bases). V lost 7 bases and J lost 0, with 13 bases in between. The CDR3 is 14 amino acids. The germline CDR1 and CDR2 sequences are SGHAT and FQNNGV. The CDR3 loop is CASNDRRSSYEQYF. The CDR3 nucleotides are TGTGCCAGCAACGACAGACGAAGCTCCTACGAGCAGTACTTC.

CDR3 sequence (DNA): TGTGCCAGCACTCCTGGGACAGGGGGCGGTCTAAGGTATTTT. This gives the protein CASTPGTGGGLRYF. The chain links TRBV12-3 or TRBV12-4 to TRBJ2-3; 12 bases match TRBD1. This CDR3 spans 14 amino acids. J was trimmed by 14 bases and V by 7 bases; bases with no gene match: 13.

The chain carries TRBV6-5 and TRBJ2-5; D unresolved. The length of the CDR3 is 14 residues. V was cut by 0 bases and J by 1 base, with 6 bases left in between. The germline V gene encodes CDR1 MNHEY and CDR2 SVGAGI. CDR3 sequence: CASSYSSPQETQYF. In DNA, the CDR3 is TGTGCCAGCAGTTACTCGAGCCCCCAAGAGACCCAGTACTTC.

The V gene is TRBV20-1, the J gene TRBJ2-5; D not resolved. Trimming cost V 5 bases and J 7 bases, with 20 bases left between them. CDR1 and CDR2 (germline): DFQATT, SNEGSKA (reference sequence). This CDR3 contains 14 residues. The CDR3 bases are TGCAGTGCTCCCCCACCTGTCGGTGGGTGGACCCAGTACTTC. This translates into CSAPPPVGGWTQYF.

CDR3: CASSIAGRAYEQYF. DNA of the CDR3: TGTGCCAGTAGTATAGCTGGGCGGGCCTACGAGCAGTACTTC. The chain uses TRBV19 and TRBJ2-7, with a possible D match to TRBD2 (5 bases). The ends were cut back, 1 base at V and 2 bases at J, with 9 bases in the middle. The CDR3 totals 14 residues. Germline V gene sequence: CDR1 LNHDA, CDR2 SQIVND (reference sequence).

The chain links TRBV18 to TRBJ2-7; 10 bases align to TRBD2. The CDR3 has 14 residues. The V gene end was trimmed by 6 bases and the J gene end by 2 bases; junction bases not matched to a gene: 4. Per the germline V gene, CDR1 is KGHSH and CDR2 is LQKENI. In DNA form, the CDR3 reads TGTGCCAGCTCGACTAGCGGGCCGCCCTACGAGCAGTACTTC. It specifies CASSTSGPPYEQYF.

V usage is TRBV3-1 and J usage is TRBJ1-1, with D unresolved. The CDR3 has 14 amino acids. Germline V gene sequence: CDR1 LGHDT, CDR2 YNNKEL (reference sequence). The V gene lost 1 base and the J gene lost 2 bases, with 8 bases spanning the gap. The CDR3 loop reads CASSQGGLNTEAFF. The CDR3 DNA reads TGTGCCAGCAGCCAAGGAGGGTTAAACACTGAAGCTTTCTTT.

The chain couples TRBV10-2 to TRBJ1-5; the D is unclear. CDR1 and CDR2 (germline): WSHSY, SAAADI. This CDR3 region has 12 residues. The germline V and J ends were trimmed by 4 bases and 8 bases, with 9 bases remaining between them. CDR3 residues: CASSVGSEPQHF. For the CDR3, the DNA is TGCGCCAGCAGTGTCGGGAGTGAGCCCCAGCATTTT.

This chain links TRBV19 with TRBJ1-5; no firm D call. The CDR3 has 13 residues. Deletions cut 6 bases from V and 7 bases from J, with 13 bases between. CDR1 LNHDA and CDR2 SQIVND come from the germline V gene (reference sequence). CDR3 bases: TGTGCCAGTAGCACTACGGACCAGCAGCCCCAGCATTTT. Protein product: CASSTTDQQPQHF.

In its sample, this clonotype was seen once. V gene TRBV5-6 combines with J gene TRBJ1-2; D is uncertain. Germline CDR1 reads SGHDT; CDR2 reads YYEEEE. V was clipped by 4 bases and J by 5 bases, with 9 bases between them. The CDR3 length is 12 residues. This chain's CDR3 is CASSLDGYGYTF. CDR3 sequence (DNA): TGTGCCAGCAGCCTGGACGGGTATGGCTACACCTTC.

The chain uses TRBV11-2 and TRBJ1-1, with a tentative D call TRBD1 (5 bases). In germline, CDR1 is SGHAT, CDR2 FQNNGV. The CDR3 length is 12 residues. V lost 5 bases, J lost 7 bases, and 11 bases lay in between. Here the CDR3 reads CASSGHPSEAFF. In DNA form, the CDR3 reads TGTGCCAGCAGCGGACACCCGAGTGAAGCTTTCTTT. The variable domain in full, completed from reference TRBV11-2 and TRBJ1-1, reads EAGVAQSPRYKIIEKRQSVAFWCNPISGHATLYWYQQILGQGPKLLIQFQNNGVVDDSQLPKDRFSAERLKGVDSTLKIQPAKLEDSAVYLCASSGHPSEAFFGQGTRLTVV.